This TCR beta chain was captured in a study of identical twins. Findings and caveats of the study: With abundant cord blood beta clonotypes, insertions were fewer; memory repertoires showed no such pattern. An excess of low generation probability was shown by twin-shared out-of-frame alpha sequences.

This clonotype occurred many times. Its target is not known. The CDR3 runs 16 residues. After removal of 3 bases from V and 2 bases from J, the junction contained 6 bases not matched to a gene. CDR1 and CDR2 (germline): SGHTA, FQGNSA. After template switching added a universal primer site, the resulting cDNA carried unique molecular identifiers. TCRdb reanalysed the 5' RACE reads using MiXCR and keeps one entry per CDR3 protein. The sample records approximately 220,000 distinct CDR3 sequences, 7.5% being singletons. These data are also associated with another study on yellow fever vaccine responses in identical twins. This second study notes: Among the twins, the vaccine T cell response reportedly seemed partly convergent and partly personalized.

The genes are TRBV7-2 and TRBJ1-2; 10 bases fit TRBD1. The sequence derives from a woman aged 18-35 years in good health. Source material: memory (CD45RO+) T cells sorted from blood. CDR3 nucleotides: TGTGCCAGCAGCTTGGGACAGGGGAGAGGAAACTATGGCTACACCTTC. It yields the protein CASSLGQGRGNYGYTF. Full variable domain (missing parts from reference TRBV7-2 and TRBJ1-2): GAGVSQSPSNKVTEKGKDVELRCDPISGHTALYWYRQSLGQGLEFLIYFQGNSAPDKSGLPSDRFSAERTGGSVSTLTIQRTQQEDSAVYLCASSLGQGRGNYGYTFGSGTRLTVV.